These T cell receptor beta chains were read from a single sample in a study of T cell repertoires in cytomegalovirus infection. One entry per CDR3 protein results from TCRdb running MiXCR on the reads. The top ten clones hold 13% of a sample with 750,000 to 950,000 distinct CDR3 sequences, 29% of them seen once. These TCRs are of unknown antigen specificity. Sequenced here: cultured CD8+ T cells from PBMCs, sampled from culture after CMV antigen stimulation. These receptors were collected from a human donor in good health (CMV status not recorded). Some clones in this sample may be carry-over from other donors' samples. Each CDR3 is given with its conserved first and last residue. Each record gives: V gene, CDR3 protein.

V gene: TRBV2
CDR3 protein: CASPGQGNNEQFF

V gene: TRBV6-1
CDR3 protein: CASSELGVGQPQHF

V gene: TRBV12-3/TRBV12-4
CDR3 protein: CASSLLDRPDMSQYF

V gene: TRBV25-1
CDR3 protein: CASTDRSGRNEKLFF

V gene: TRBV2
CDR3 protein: CASMGRAWYGYTF

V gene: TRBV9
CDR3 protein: CASSLRTGSSTDTQYF

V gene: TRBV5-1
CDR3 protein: CASSSTGERNSPLHF

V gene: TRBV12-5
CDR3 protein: CASRVGGISNQPQHF

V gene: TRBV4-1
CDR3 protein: CASSQAWGGGEAFF

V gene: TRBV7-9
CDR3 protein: CASSPPGRRPHEQFF

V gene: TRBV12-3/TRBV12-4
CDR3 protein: CASRTRDRIYEQYF

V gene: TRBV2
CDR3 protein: CATLAGRENTGELFF

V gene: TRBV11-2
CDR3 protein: CASSLDQTLTEEKLFF

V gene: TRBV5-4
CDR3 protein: CASSLNPSNYGYTF

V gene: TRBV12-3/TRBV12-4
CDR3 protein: CASRTNYGYTF

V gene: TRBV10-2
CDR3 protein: CASSQGRPPLHF

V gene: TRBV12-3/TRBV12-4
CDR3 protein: CASSFWQGASRSYNSPLHF

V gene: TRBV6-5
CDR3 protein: CASSYPPGGGLDEQFF

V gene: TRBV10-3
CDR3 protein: CAISEVGGERSPLHF

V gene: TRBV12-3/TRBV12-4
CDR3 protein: CASSSRSGHSNYGYTF

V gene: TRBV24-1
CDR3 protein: CATSNDLGRSVVGYTF

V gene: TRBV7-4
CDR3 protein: CASSGTGDVYGYTF